A single sample is the source of the 11 T cell receptor beta chains below, sequenced in a study of CD8+ T cells in alopecia areata. This sample's treatment: oral pan-JAK inhibitor, 5-10 mg twice daily. It was cDNA, reverse transcribed from extracted RNA, that served as the sequencing template. The repertoire was sequenced with immunoSEQ multiplex PCR; TCRdb's copy has only in-frame clones and lacks some. The repertoire has fewer than 250,000 clones, 35% to 45% of them found once; the top ten carry 0.48%. The material sequenced was CD4+ T cells sorted from blood, taken at approximately week 30, from a patient treated with tofacitinib. The receptors derive from a human donor with alopecia areata.

The sample holds a few counts of this clone. Other DNA sequences of this sample code for an identical CDR3. V usage is TRBV2 and J usage is TRBJ2-3; D is uncertain. Trimming shortened V by 2 bases and J by 3 bases, and 9 bases separated the two germline ends. CDR1 and CDR2 (germline): SNHLY, FYNNEI. The CDR3 has 14 amino acids. CDR3 DNA sequence: TGTGCCAGCAGTGAATTGGGCCTGACAGATACGCAGTATTTT. Translated, it gives CASSELGLTDTQYF.

The chain carries TRBV25-1 and TRBJ1-2, with unresolved D. V gave up 3 bases and J gave up 3 bases, with 14 bases separating them. This CDR3 region has 15 residues. Looked up from germline, CDR1 is MGHDK and CDR2 is SYGVNS. The DNA for the CDR3 is TGTGCCAGCAGTGACCCACTCGGGCAGTACTATGGCTACACCTTC. Protein: CASSDPLGQYYGYTF.

This clone was recorded only once. J is TRBJ2-1 and V is TRBV4-2; TRBD2 agrees at 11 bases. The CDR3 length is 15 residues. Trimming cost V 6 bases and J 8 bases; bases outside gene matches: 9. Germline V gene sequence: CDR1 LGHNA, CDR2 YNFKEQ. The CDR3 loop reads CASSYSGRAGDEQFF. CDR3 sequence (DNA): TGTGCCAGCAGTTATAGCGGGAGGGCCGGGGATGAGCAGTTCTTC.

This clone came up once. V is TRBV6-5 and J is TRBJ1-1, with D possibly being TRBD1 (5 bases). The V gene lost 5 bases and the J gene lost 3 bases, with 10 bases spanning the gap. Germline V gene sequence: CDR1 MNHEY, CDR2 SVGAGI. The CDR3 length is 13 residues. The CDR3 spells CASSRARDTEAFF. CDR3 coding DNA: TGTGCCAGCAGTCGGGCCAGGGACACTGAAGCTTTCTTT.

The rearrangement links TRBV19 to TRBJ2-7; the D gene is possibly TRBD1 (6 bases). CDR1 LNHDA and CDR2 SQIVND come from the germline V gene (reference sequence). The CDR3 is 13 residues long. V was trimmed by 7 bases and J by 1 base, leaving 11 bases between them. The CDR3 coding sequence is TGTGCCAGTATAGGGCAGGGGTCCTACGAGCAGTACTTC. Translated, it gives CASIGQGSYEQYF.

The chain carries TRBV30 and TRBJ2-1; no clear D gene. The CDR3 length is 16 residues. Looked up from germline, CDR1 is GTSNPN and CDR2 is SVGIG (reference sequence). Trimming took 4 bases from V and 0 from J, leaving 16 bases between them. The CDR3 reads CAWKVVTFLSYNEQFF. As DNA, the CDR3 is TGTGCCTGGAAGGTGGTCACCTTTCTCTCCTACAATGAGCAGTTCTTC.

This clone was found a few times. The chain has TRBV29-1 and TRBJ2-7; the match to TRBD1 covers 7 bases. V shed 0 bases, J shed 1 base, and the junction held 15 bases outside the gene matches. The CDR3 has 18 residues. The germline CDR1 and CDR2 sequences are SQVTM and ANQGSEA. CDR3: CSVEDWCRDRVFSYEQYF. As DNA, the CDR3 is TGCAGCGTTGAAGATTGGTGCCGGGACAGAGTGTTTTCCTACGAGCAGTACTTC.

V is TRBV27 and J is TRBJ1-5, with D maybe TRBD1 (5 bases). V gave up 6 bases and J gave up 7 bases, with 13 bases separating them. The germline gives CDR1 MNHEY, CDR2 SMNVEV (reference sequence). The CDR3 runs to 13 residues. In DNA, the CDR3 is TGTGCCAGCAGACCAATAGGGGTGCAGCCCCAGCATTTT. This gives the protein CASRPIGVQPQHF.

The rearrangement uses TRBV5-1 and TRBJ1-1, with D unclear. Germline V CDR1 and CDR2: SGHRS, YFSETQ. The CDR3 covers 14 residues. V dropped 2 bases and J dropped 0 bases, with 8 bases sitting between them. CDR3 bases: TGCGCCAGCAGCTTCCAGAAGATGAACACTGAAGCTTTCTTT. The encoded protein is CASSFQKMNTEAFF.

The CDR3 DNA sequence: TGCGCCAGCAGCCAAAGGACTAGGACAGGGTCATCTAATGAGCAGTTCTTC. Residues: CASSQRTRTGSSNEQFF. V gene TRBV4-1 combines with J gene TRBJ2-1; D perhaps matches TRBD1 (8 bases). This CDR3 has 17 amino acids. V was shortened by 2 bases and J by 7 bases, with 21 bases between the two germline ends. The germline V gene has CDR1 MGHRA and CDR2 YSYEKL.

The J gene is TRBJ1-1, the V gene TRBV20-1; D is unresolved. Trimming cost V 3 bases and J 7 bases, with 6 bases left between them. Germline CDR1 and CDR2: DFQATT and SNEGSKA (reference sequence). CDR3 size: 10 residues. The CDR3 loop reads CSASVGEAFF. The DNA for the CDR3 is TGCAGTGCTAGCGTGGGTGAAGCTTTCTTT.